This entry features one T cell receptor beta chain sequence. CD8 cells classed as naive were CD45RO-negative and positively selected for CCR7, excluding terminally differentiated effector memory CD45RA+ cells. This sample was taken from a study of shared clonotypes between healthy human individuals. Assay used: immunoSEQ multiplex PCR; TCRdb lists only in-frame clones, some missing. There are some 2,100,000 clones in the sample; roughly 91% occur only once, and under 2% lies in the top ten. V gave up 4 bases and J gave up 5 bases; unmatched junction bases: 0. The CDR3 covers 12 residues. Germline V gene data show CDR1 as MNHNS and CDR2 as SASEGT.

The TCR comes from a man between 18 and 35 years old in good health. Some clones in this sample may be carry-over from other donors' samples. J is TRBJ2-5 and V is TRBV6-1; 8 positions agree with TRBD1. Sequenced material: naive CD8+ T cells from PBMCs. CDR3 in DNA: TGTGCCAGCAGTGGGACAGGGGAGACCCAGTACTTC. Translated: CASSGTGETQYF.